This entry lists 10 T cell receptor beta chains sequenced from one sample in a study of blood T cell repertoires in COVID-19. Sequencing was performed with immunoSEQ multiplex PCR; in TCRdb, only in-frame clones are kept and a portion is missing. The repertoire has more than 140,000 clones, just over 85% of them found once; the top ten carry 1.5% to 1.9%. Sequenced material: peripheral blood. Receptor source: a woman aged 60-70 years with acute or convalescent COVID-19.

The chain's CDR3 is CASSLVMETEAFF. CDR3 bases: TGTGCCAGCAGCTTAGTTATGGAGACTGAAGCTTTCTTT. This chain links TRBV7-9 with TRBJ1-1, with D unresolved. The CDR3 has 13 amino acids. With 1 base removed from V and 5 bases from J, the gap between germline ends came to 8 bases. Germline CDR1 is SEHNR and CDR2 is FQNEAQ (reference sequence).

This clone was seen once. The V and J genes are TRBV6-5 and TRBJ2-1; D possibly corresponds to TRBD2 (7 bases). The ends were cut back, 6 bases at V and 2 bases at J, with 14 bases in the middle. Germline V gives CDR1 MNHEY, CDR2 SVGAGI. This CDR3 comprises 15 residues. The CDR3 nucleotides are TGTGCCAGCAGGCCCGGGGGGCCTGCCTACAATGAGCAGTTCTTC. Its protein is CASRPGGPAYNEQFF.

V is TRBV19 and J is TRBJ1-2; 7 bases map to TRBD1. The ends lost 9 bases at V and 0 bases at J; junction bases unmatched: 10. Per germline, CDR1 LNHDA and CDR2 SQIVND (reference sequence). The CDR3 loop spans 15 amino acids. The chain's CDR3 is CASREGQATNYGYTF. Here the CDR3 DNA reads TGTGCCAGCAGGGAAGGACAGGCCACTAACTATGGCTACACCTTC.

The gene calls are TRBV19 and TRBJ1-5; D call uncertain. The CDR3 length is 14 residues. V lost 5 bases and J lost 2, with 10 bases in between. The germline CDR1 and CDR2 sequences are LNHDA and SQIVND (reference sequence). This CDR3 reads CASSLLVGNQPQHF. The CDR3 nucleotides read TGTGCCAGTAGTTTACTCGTGGGCAATCAGCCCCAGCATTTT.

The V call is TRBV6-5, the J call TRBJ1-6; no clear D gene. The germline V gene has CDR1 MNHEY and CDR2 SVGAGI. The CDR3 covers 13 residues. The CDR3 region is CDPPEPKNSPLHF. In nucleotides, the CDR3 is TGTGACCCGCCAGAACCGAAAAATTCACCCCTCCACTTT.

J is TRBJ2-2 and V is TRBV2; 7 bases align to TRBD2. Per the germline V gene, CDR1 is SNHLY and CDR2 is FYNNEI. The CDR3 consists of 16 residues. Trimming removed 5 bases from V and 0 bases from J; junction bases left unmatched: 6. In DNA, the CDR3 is TGTGCCAGCAGTCAAGGGACTACTTCGAACACCGGGGAGCTGTTTTTT. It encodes CASSQGTTSNTGELFF. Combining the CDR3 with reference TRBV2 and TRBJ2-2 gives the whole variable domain EPEVTQTPSHQVTQMGQEVILRCVPISNHLYFYWYRQILGQKVEFLVSFYNNEISEKSEIFDDQFSVERPDGSNFTLKIRSTKLEDSAMYFCASSQGTTSNTGELFFGEGSRLTVL.

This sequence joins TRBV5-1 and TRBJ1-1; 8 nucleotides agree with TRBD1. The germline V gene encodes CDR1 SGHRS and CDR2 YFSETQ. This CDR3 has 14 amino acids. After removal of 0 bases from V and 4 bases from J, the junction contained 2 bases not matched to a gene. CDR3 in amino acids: CASSLAGTGTEAFF. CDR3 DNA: TGCGCCAGCAGCTTGGCCGGGACAGGCACTGAAGCTTTCTTT.

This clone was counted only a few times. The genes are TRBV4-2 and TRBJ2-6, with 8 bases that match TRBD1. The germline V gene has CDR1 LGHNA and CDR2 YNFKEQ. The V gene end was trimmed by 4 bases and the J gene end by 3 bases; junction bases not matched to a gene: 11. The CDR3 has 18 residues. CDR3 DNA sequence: TGTGCCAGCAGCCCGGACAGGGACTCTTCATTTGGGGCCAACGTCCTGACTTTC. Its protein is CASSPDRDSSFGANVLTF.

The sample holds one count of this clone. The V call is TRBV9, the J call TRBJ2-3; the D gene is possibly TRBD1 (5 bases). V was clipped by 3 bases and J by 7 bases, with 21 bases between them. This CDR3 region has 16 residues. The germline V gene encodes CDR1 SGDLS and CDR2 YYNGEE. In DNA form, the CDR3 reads TGTGCCAGCAGCGCCGAACAGGAACATTGGAGTAATACGCAGTATTTT. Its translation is CASSAEQEHWSNTQYF.

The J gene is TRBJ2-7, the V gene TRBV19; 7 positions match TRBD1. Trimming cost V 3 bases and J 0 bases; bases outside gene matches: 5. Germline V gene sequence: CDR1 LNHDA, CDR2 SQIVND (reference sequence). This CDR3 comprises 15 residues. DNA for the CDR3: TGTGCCAGTAGTATTTGGGCAGGGGGCTCCTACGAGCAGTACTTC. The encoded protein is CASSIWAGGSYEQYF.